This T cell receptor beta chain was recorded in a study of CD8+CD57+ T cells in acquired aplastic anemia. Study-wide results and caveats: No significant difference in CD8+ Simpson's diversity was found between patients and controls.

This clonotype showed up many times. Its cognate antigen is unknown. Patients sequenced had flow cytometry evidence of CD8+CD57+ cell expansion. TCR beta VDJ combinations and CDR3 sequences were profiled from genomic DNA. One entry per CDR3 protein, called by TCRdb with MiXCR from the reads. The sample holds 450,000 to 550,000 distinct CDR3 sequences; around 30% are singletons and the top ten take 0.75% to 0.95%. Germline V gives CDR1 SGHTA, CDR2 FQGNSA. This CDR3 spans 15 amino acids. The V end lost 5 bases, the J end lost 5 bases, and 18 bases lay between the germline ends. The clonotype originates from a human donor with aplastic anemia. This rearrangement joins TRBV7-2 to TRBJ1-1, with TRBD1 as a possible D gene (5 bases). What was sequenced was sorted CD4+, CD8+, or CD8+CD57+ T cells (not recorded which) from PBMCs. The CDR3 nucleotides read TGTGCCAGCAGCCCCCTCGTCGGGGGGACGACTGAAGCTTTCTTT. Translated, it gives CASSPLVGGTTEAFF.